The entry below describes one TCR beta chain. The sample originates from a study of PD-1 blockade in classical Hodgkin lymphoma. The method was immunoSEQ multiplex PCR; TCRdb's version includes in-frame clones alone and lacks a portion of them. The table records 20,000 to 30,000 clones, approximately 67% of them present only once. The CDR3 runs to 14 residues. CDR1 MDHEN and CDR2 SYDVKM come from the germline V gene. Trimming pared 4 bases from V and 0 bases from J, leaving 7 bases between. Patients all relapsed after autologous stem cell transplantation, and there was variation in brentuximab vedotin exposure.

J is TRBJ1-3 and V is TRBV28; no firm D call. The source of this sequence is a human donor with classical Hodgkin lymphoma. Sequencing was performed on peripheral blood mononuclear cells (PBMCs), taken before the second cycle of nivolumab. CDR3 sequence reads: CASSSSSSGNTIYF. CDR3 bases: TGTGCCAGCAGTTCCAGTTCCTCTGGAAACACCATATATTTT.